This is a list of T cell receptor beta chains from one sample in a study of glioma-infiltrating T cells after dendritic cell vaccination. The assay was immunoSEQ multiplex PCR, and TCRdb's table has in-frame clones only and misses some. The repertoire has 40,000 to 60,000 clones, roughly 87% of them found once; the top ten carry over 10%. This specimen consisted of blood, obtained before dendritic cell vaccination. The receptors originated from a human donor with glioblastoma. The CDR3 runs from the conserved cysteine through the conserved F or W. The D gene is left open where the match is weak. Clone size is not always given. Where it is, it says once, few, many or a class for expanded clones.

d_call | cdr3_length | clone_size | j_call | v_call | cdr3_nt | cdr3_aa
- | 14 | - | TRBJ1-4 | TRBV2 | TGTGCCAGCAGTGAAGTGTCCCTTAATGAAAAACTGTTTTTT | CASSEVSLNEKLFF
- | 15 | - | TRBJ2-3 | TRBV7-9 | TGTGCCAGCAGCTTAGGCGGGTTCAGCACAGATACGCAGTATTTT | CASSLGGFSTDTQYF
- | 12 | - | TRBJ1-1 | TRBV6-1 | TGTGCCAGCAGAGACGACAGGTCTGAAGCTTTCTTT | CASRDDRSEAFF
- | 13 | - | TRBJ1-1 | TRBV30 | TGTGCCTGGATCGGGTTGGTCGGCACTGAAGCTTTCTTT | CAWIGLVGTEAFF
TRBD1 | 14 | - | TRBJ2-7 | TRBV6-5 | TGTGCCAGCAGTCGGACAGGGGGCGCCTACGAGCAGTACTTC | CASSRTGGAYEQYF
- | 15 | - | TRBJ1-4 | TRBV11-2 | TGTGCCAGCAGTTCAGGGACAAGCACTAATGAAAAACTGTTTTTT | CASSSGTSTNEKLFF
- | 12 | - | TRBJ1-1 | TRBV29-1 | TGCAGCGCCATCGCGTGGAACACTGAAGCTTTCTTT | CSAIAWNTEAFF
TRBD2 | 15 | - | TRBJ2-1 | TRBV14 | TGTGCCAGCAGCCGAGCGGGGGGCACATACAATGAGCAGTTCTTC | CASSRAGGTYNEQFF
- | 11 | - | TRBJ2-7 | TRBV2 | TGTGCCAGCAGCCAGGGTTACGAGCAGTACTTC | CASSQGYEQYF
TRBD2 | 14 | - | TRBJ2-5 | TRBV7-2 | TGTGCCAGCGGACGGGATGCCGGGGGGGAGACCCAGTACTTC | CASGRDAGGETQYF
- | 13 | - | TRBJ2-4 | TRBV29-1 | TGCAGCGTTGAAGGGCTAGCCAAAAACATTCAGTACTTC | CSVEGLAKNIQYF
TRBD2 | 16 | - | TRBJ2-3 | TRBV6-6 | TGTGCCAGCAGTAAGGGGACTAACCCACGGACAGATACGCAGTATTTT | CASSKGTNPRTDTQYF
- | 17 | few | TRBJ2-7 | TRBV6-1 | TGTGCCAGCAGTGTCTCAGGGCGGGGAACGGGAACCTACGAGCAGTACTTC | CASSVSGRGTGTYEQYF
TRBD1 | 16 | - | TRBJ1-1 | TRBV15 | TGTGCCACCAGCAGACAAACTTACAGGGGGGTCACTGAAGCTTTCTTT | CATSRQTYRGVTEAFF
- | 13 | - | TRBJ2-7 | TRBV7-2 | TGTGCCAGCAGCTTGAGGGCCTCCTACGAGCAGTACTTC | CASSLRASYEQYF
- | 16 | - | TRBJ1-5 | TRBV2 | TGTGCCAGCAGTGAATTAGACGGGGTGCCTAATCAGCCCCAGCATTTT | CASSELDGVPNQPQHF
TRBD1 | 13 | - | TRBJ1-1 | TRBV5-6 | TGTGCCAGCAGCTTGGCAGCGACAGGGGGGGTTTTCTTT | CASSLAATGGVFF
TRBD1 | 15 | - | TRBJ2-5 | TRBV7-2 | TGTGCCAGCAGCAACAGGGGGCGCGTGGAAGAGACCCAGTACTTC | CASSNRGRVEETQYF
TRBD2 | 15 | once | TRBJ2-2 | TRBV7-2 | TGTGCCAGCAGCTTAGCGGGAGGGTCCACCGGGGAGCTGTTTTTT | CASSLAGGSTGELFF
- | 15 | - | TRBJ1-3 | TRBV6-6 | TGTGCCAGCAGAAGACAGGAGCCCTCTGGAAACACCATATATTTT | CASRRQEPSGNTIYF
TRBD2 | 15 | - | TRBJ2-1 | TRBV29-1 | TGCAGCGTTTCTACACTTAGCGGGAGAGGTAATGAGCAGTTCTTC | CSVSTLSGRGNEQFF
- | 14 | - | TRBJ2-3 | TRBV2 | TGTGCCAGCAGTGAGGGGCTCCTGGCAGATACGCAGTATTTT | CASSEGLLADTQYF
- | 16 | - | TRBJ1-3 | TRBV9 | TGTGCCAGCAGCCCTCTCCAGGGTTGGGGTGGAAACACCATATATTTT | CASSPLQGWGGNTIYF
TRBD2 | 16 | - | TRBJ2-1 | TRBV5-1 | TGCGCCAGCAGCTTTGCCGGGACTAGCGGGACCAATGAGCAGTTCTTC | CASSFAGTSGTNEQFF
TRBD2 | 13 | - | TRBJ2-7 | TRBV10-2 | TGCGCCAGCAGGGGCGGGGGGGCCTACGAGCAGTACTTC | CASRGGGAYEQYF
- | 10 | - | TRBJ2-7 | TRBV2 | TGTGCCATCGGACAAAGCGAGCAGTACTTC | CAIGQSEQYF
TRBD1 | 14 | few | TRBJ2-1 | TRBV4-2 | TGTGCCAGCAGCCCCAGGGGGTCCTACAATGAGCAGTTCTTC | CASSPRGSYNEQFF
TRBD1 | 16 | - | TRBJ1-1 | TRBV9 | TGTGCCAGCAGCGTCGGTCAGGGGGGTTGGAACACTGAAGCTTTCTTT | CASSVGQGGWNTEAFF
TRBD2 | 15 | - | TRBJ2-7 | TRBV11-2 | TGTGCCAGCAGCCGACTAGCGGGAGCACGGTCCGAGCAGTACTTC | CASSRLAGARSEQYF
TRBD2 | 13 | - | TRBJ2-3 | TRBV6-4 | TGTGCCAGCGCGCAGACGGGAGGAGATACGCAGTATTTT | CASAQTGGDTQYF
- | 15 | - | TRBJ2-1 | TRBV5-4 | TGTGCCAGCACCAAGGGGGGAGGGAGTGGTAATGAGCAGTTCTTC | CASTKGGGSGNEQFF
TRBD1 | 16 | few | TRBJ2-7 | TRBV4-3 | TGCGCCAGCAGCCGGGACAGGGTTCATGAGGCCTACGAGCAGTACTTC | CASSRDRVHEAYEQYF
- | 15 | - | TRBJ1-5 | TRBV30 | TGTGCCTGGAGTGTACTAGGAGGGAGCAATCAGCCCCAGCATTTT | CAWSVLGGSNQPQHF
- | 16 | once | TRBJ2-7 | TRBV11-3 | TGTGCCAGCAGCTCCTTAGCGGGTGGGGGGCCCTACGAGCAGTACTTC | CASSSLAGGGPYEQYF
TRBD1 | 15 | - | TRBJ2-5 | TRBV4-3 | TGCGCCAGCAGCCCCAATTCCAGGGGGCGGGAGACCCAGTACTTC | CASSPNSRGRETQYF
TRBD2 | 14 | - | TRBJ2-7 | TRBV7-2 | TGTGCCAGCAGCTTAGGGGGGGGGTCCTACGAGCAGTACTTC | CASSLGGGSYEQYF
TRBD1 | 15 | - | TRBJ1-2 | TRBV7-2 | TGTGCCAGCAGCGAAGGACAGGGGGCGCGCTATGGCTACACCTTC | CASSEGQGARYGYTF
- | 14 | - | TRBJ1-3 | TRBV7-8 | TGTGCCAGCAGCTTAGCCGGACTGGGAAACACCATATATTTT | CASSLAGLGNTIYF
- | 13 | - | TRBJ1-1 | TRBV30 | TGTGCCTGGAGTGGGTCGGGGGGCGTAGGGGCTTTCTTT | CAWSGSGGVGAFF
TRBD1 | 14 | once | TRBJ1-1 | TRBV27 | TGTGCCAGCAACAAAGACAGGGTGAACACTGAAGCTTTCTTT | CASNKDRVNTEAFF
TRBD1 | 15 | - | TRBJ2-1 | TRBV6-1 | TGTGCCAGCAGTTTTACCGGGACAGCTATCAATGAGCAGTTCTTC | CASSFTGTAINEQFF
TRBD2 | 17 | - | TRBJ2-5 | TRBV14 | TGTGCCAGCAGCCAAGAACTAGCGGGAGTTCCCCAAGAGACCCAGTACTTC | CASSQELAGVPQETQYF
TRBD1 | 14 | - | TRBJ1-1 | TRBV2 | TGTGCCAGCAGTGTAGGGGGCATAAACACTGAAGCTTTCTTT | CASSVGGINTEAFF
TRBD1 | 16 | - | TRBJ1-2 | TRBV15 | TGTGCCACCAGCAGAGACCGCCGGACAGGGGGCGGCGGCTACACCTTC | CATSRDRRTGGGGYTF
- | 16 | - | TRBJ1-4 | TRBV5-1 | TGCGCCAGCAGTTCGGGGAAGGTCTCGGCTAATGAAAAACTGTTTTTT | CASSSGKVSANEKLFF
TRBD2 | 16 | - | TRBJ2-1 | TRBV5-6 | TGTGCCAGCAGCTTGGTAGCGGGGGGCTCATACAATGAGCAGTTCTTC | CASSLVAGGSYNEQFF
- | 15 | - | TRBJ1-5 | TRBV5-6 | TGTGCCAGCAGCTTGCTAACAGGTGGAAATCAGCCCCAGCATTTT | CASSLLTGGNQPQHF
- | 15 | - | TRBJ1-1 | TRBV11-2 | TGTGCCAGCAGCTTAAATTTTAGGGGATCGAATGAAGCTTTCTTT | CASSLNFRGSNEAFF